This TCR beta chain was sequenced for a study of blood T cells in healthy people across ages. A few counts support this clonotype. The use of a sample-barcoded 5' primer and a J-beta primer mix characterized a second PCR of about 6 to 11 cycles. A single record per CDR3 protein comes from TCRdb applying MiXCR to the 5' RACE reads. The table shows 800,000 to 950,000 distinct CDR3 sequences, with 30% to 45% occurring only once. This sequence originates from a man aged 18 to 35 in good health. The specimen sequenced was blood.

CDR3 DNA sequence: TGTGCCAGCAGGTCCAGGGGCGACTATGGCTACACCTTC. It yields the protein CASRSRGDYGYTF. The chain employs TRBV6-2 or TRBV6-3 and TRBJ1-2; maybe TRBD1 (6 bases). The V gene lost 6 bases and the J gene lost 3 bases, with 11 bases spanning the gap. This CDR3 has 13 amino acids. Germline assignment: CDR1 MNHEY and CDR2 SVGEGT.